The clone carrying this T cell receptor beta chain showed up just a few times. What it binds is unknown. A second PCR of roughly 6 to 12 cycles used a sample-barcoded 5' primer and a J-beta primer mix. Every single cDNA molecule received a tag from a template-switch adaptor with 12 random nucleotides. Using its own MiXCR run on the 5' RACE reads, TCRdb lists one record per CDR3 protein. The sample includes over a million distinct CDR3 sequences, 45% of them seen just once. This entry belongs to a study of blood T cells in healthy people across ages. Broader study findings: There were more naive CD4+ cells and higher diversity in long-lived donors than in aged donors. Per-million-T-cell TCR beta diversity fell roughly linearly with age.

V dropped 5 bases and J dropped 0; count of bases not matched to a gene: 5. The CDR3 totals 16 residues. In germline, CDR1 is SQVTM, CDR2 ANQGSEA. The source material was blood. The receptor was derived from a woman aged 60-70 years in good health. The V call is TRBV29-1, the J call TRBJ2-1; 12 bases line up with TRBD2. CDR3 in amino acids: CSVPLAGGVSYNEQFF. In nucleotides, the CDR3 is TGCAGCGTTCCCCTAGCGGGAGGGGTCTCCTACAATGAGCAGTTCTTC.